These 2 T cell receptor beta chains were sequenced from one sample in a study of immune evolution from preneoplasia to lung adenocarcinoma. Generated by immunoSEQ multiplex PCR, the TCRdb table keeps only in-frame clones and is missing some. The sample consists of over 5,500 clones, 80% to 85% of them appearing once. Sequenced: FFPE invasive lung adenocarcinoma tissue. These receptors were collected from a person in their sixties with lung adenocarcinoma.

The rearrangement links TRBV2 to TRBJ2-1, with 8 bases lining up with TRBD2. Germline V gives CDR1 SNHLY, CDR2 FYNNEI. The CDR3 consists of 14 residues. Germline trimming cut 6 bases from V and 9 bases from J; bases unmatched to any gene: 10. CDR3 coding DNA: TGTGCCAGCAGAGAGCGGGAGACCCAGGGTGAGCAGTTCTTC. It codes for CASRERETQGEQFF.

This rearrangement joins TRBV6-4 to TRBJ2-2; possibly TRBD2 for D (6 bases). This CDR3 spans 13 amino acids. Germline V gives CDR1 MRHNA, CDR2 SNTAGT. Trimming stripped 6 bases from V and 2 bases from J, with 7 bases between. DNA of the CDR3: TGTGCCAGCAGCGGGAGTAACACCGGGGAGCTGTTTTTT. Its translation: CASSGSNTGELFF.